The subject of this entry is one T cell receptor beta chain. Its antigen target is currently unknown. It has no much larger one-base neighbor in the sample; base qualities were not kept. The donors were healthy, HIV-negative adults with no recently reported acute infections or vaccinations. Every donor was a Caucasian adult living in Nashville, Tennessee, USA. CD4+ T cells were enriched through magnetic negative selection, after which naive cells were positively selected on CD45RA and the remaining negative fraction served as the memory subset. Blood was obtained by leukapheresis, after which PBMCs were separated by Ficoll-Histopaque density gradient centrifugation and cryopreserved in liquid nitrogen vapor phase. Purity and quantity of every magnetically sorted T cell population were checked by analytical flow cytometry. From each sorted fraction, genomic DNA was isolated and quantified by UV absorbance on a Nanodrop 2000c.

The data belong to a study of shared clonotypes between healthy human individuals (dated by TCRdb to 2018 to 2020). With regard to the full study: The cohort included a few men and a couple of women between 18 and 49 years of age. Each donor's leukapheresis produced roughly between about 0.85 and 10 billion PBMCs. For each donor, three plates each were used for CD4 naive and CD4 memory, two plates were used for CD8 naive, and one plate was used for CD8 memory. Different laboratories and diverse techniques were used to prepare libraries and sequence TCR repertoires, to increase sequencing depth and limit assay-specific biases. The study deeply sequenced blood TCR repertoires of 5 or 6 healthy adults to estimate repertoire size and the extent of clonotype sharing between individuals.

TCR CDR3 regions were amplified from genomic DNA by multiplex PCR using the deep immunoSEQ assay. Extracted genomic DNA from each cell subset was spread evenly across all wells of several immunoSEQ 96-well plates, with each plate serving as a replicate. Each replicate PCR for sorted subsets received approximately 200 ng genomic DNA, equal to about 30,000 T cell genomes. Purified libraries were quantified with a Qubit 3.0 fluorometer, sized on a Bioanalyzer 2100, and re-quantified with the KAPA Library Quantification kit. Every immunoSEQ 96-well plate was sequenced on a dedicated single-read 150-cycle Illumina NextSeq 550 flow cell. The authors processed their data as follows. Because the immunoSEQ output included only junctional sequences and no quality scores, the filtering could not be the same as the filtering used for full-length reads. To assign V/J genes and CDR3, sequences were annotated using PyIR, a Python wrapper for IgBLAST v1.9, with IMGT germline references. Reads were removed for weak V/J assignments (E-value above 1e-6), missing CDR3, stop codons, out-of-frame junctions, or ambiguous translated residues. V3J clonotypes were defined as sequences sharing an identical inferred V gene, J gene, and CDR3 amino acid sequence. To compute the percentage overlap between repertoires, the number of shared unique clonotypes was divided by the size of the smaller repertoire. Repertoire richness was assessed with RTK rarefaction, the Chao1 estimator, and Recon v2.1 estimates of unobserved clonotypes. For all TCRbeta clonotypes obtained by the gDNA method from several donors, generation probabilities were computed with OLGA. This immuneACCESS table, as held by TCRdb, lists in-frame sequences with V and J called but not all clones. Of the missing ones, under half trace to an unresolved V gene in checked studies; the others have no known cause. V and J calls and clone size are copied from that table; D and trimming were computed from the DNA. The sample yields about 2.4 million clones; 80% to 95% were counted once. In total, the top ten clones hold about 0.38% of the sample.

Overall study results and their limits: Because the study included only a small number of donors, the genetic and exposure-history diversity represented was limited. Naive subsets generally had larger estimated clonotype richness than memory subsets. About 5% of naive CD4, roughly 3.5% of naive CD8, roughly 2.5% of memory CD4, and 0.35% to 0.4% of memory CD8 clonotypes were shared across four donors. Pairwise subsampling led to the expectation that sequencing depth would affect the degree of clonotype sharing among donors. Rarefaction of sorted-subset datasets indicated incomplete sequencing despite the large sequencing depth. Sampling was limited to blood, and TCR repertoires in tissue likely differ from TCR repertoires in blood. Clonotypes shared by all four sorted-subset donors showed higher generation probabilities than non-shared clonotypes.

This receptor was taken from a man in his late teens or twenties in good health. Some clones in this sample may be carry-over from other donors' samples. The material sequenced was naive CD4+ T cells from PBMCs. Sample cell subset or site, as interpreted from the label and publication: CD45RA+ positively selected.

The sequence in DNA is TGCGCCAGCAGCCAAGATTTTGGGACAGGCCTGAATGAGCAGTTCTTC. Translated, this is CASSQDFGTGLNEQFF. The chain is assembled from TRBV4-1 and TRBJ2-1; 8 of the junction bases match TRBD1. The CDR3 runs 16 amino acids, cysteine and phenylalanine included. Solely the CDR3 DNA is kept, with 48 bases framed from the first base. Clipping removes 0 bases from V and 7 bases from J, with 8 as the unmatched junction base count. CDR1 and CDR2 were assigned from the germline V gene as MGHRA and YSYEKL.